This is a list of T cell receptor beta chains from one sample in a study of control samples from healthy donors and cancer patients. Only in-frame clones appear in the TCRdb table, and some are missing; sequencing was by immunoSEQ multiplex PCR. This table holds approximately 140,000 clones, roughly 90% found once. The sequenced sample was PBMCs. The receptor source for this set is a man aged 50 or older with head and neck cancer. Both conserved end residues are part of each CDR3. The D gene is left open where the match is weak. Clone size is shown for a subset of rows, as once, few, many or a class of expanded clone.

clone_size: few
v_call: TRBV15
d_call: NA
j_call: TRBJ1-5
cdr3_aa: CATSRLPGDSNQPQHF
cdr3_nt: TGTGCCACCAGCAGGCTTCCGGGAGATAGCAATCAGCCCCAGCATTTT

clone_size: NA
v_call: TRBV9
d_call: NA
j_call: TRBJ2-3
cdr3_aa: CASSVVSGVDTQYF
cdr3_nt: TGTGCCAGCAGCGTAGTTTCGGGGGTAGATACGCAGTATTTT

clone_size: NA
v_call: TRBV30
d_call: NA
j_call: TRBJ1-6
cdr3_aa: CAWSNRYNSPLHF
cdr3_nt: TGTGCCTGGAGTAACAGATATAATTCACCCCTCCACTTT

clone_size: NA
v_call: TRBV7-2
d_call: NA
j_call: TRBJ2-5
cdr3_aa: CASSLVATPETQYF
cdr3_nt: TGTGCCAGCAGCTTAGTTGCTACCCCGGAGACCCAGTACTTC

clone_size: once
v_call: TRBV20-1
d_call: NA
j_call: TRBJ2-3
cdr3_aa: CSAPDSDTQYF
cdr3_nt: TGCAGTGCTCCCGACTCCGATACGCAGTATTTT

clone_size: NA
v_call: TRBV24-1
d_call: TRBD1
j_call: TRBJ1-1
cdr3_aa: CATSETGGNTEAFF
cdr3_nt: TGTGCCACCAGTGAGACAGGGGGCAACACTGAAGCTTTCTTT

clone_size: NA
v_call: TRBV5-1
d_call: NA
j_call: TRBJ2-2
cdr3_aa: CASSLQGNTGELFF
cdr3_nt: TGCGCCAGCAGCTTACAGGGAAACACCGGGGAGCTGTTTTTT

clone_size: NA
v_call: TRBV24-1
d_call: NA
j_call: TRBJ2-4
cdr3_aa: CATAASGLQNIQYF
cdr3_nt: TGTGCCACAGCCGCCTCGGGCCTACAAAACATTCAGTACTTC

clone_size: once
v_call: TRBV6-5
d_call: NA
j_call: TRBJ1-2
cdr3_aa: CASKRDTDFEYGYTF
cdr3_nt: TGTGCCAGCAAAAGAGACACCGACTTCGAATATGGCTACACCTTC

clone_size: few
v_call: TRBV30
d_call: NA
j_call: TRBJ1-1
cdr3_aa: CAWSDGARMNTEAFF
cdr3_nt: TGTGCCTGGAGTGACGGGGCCAGGATGAACACTGAAGCTTTCTTT

clone_size: NA
v_call: TRBV6-1
d_call: NA
j_call: TRBJ1-5
cdr3_aa: CASREQGSESNQPQHF
cdr3_nt: TGTGCCAGCAGAGAACAGGGTTCCGAGAGCAATCAGCCCCAGCATTTT

clone_size: NA
v_call: TRBV7-9
d_call: NA
j_call: TRBJ1-1
cdr3_aa: CASSLRGDPLMNTEAFF
cdr3_nt: TGTGCCAGCAGCTTAAGAGGGGACCCCCTTATGAACACTGAAGCTTTCTTT

clone_size: NA
v_call: TRBV27
d_call: NA
j_call: TRBJ1-2
cdr3_aa: CASSKDPRGYGYTF
cdr3_nt: TGTGCCAGCAGTAAGGATCCCAGGGGTTATGGCTACACCTTC

clone_size: NA
v_call: TRBV5-1
d_call: NA
j_call: TRBJ1-1
cdr3_aa: CASSLSQNTEAFF
cdr3_nt: TGCGCCAGCAGCTTGAGTCAGAACACTGAAGCTTTCTTT

clone_size: NA
v_call: TRBV5-5
d_call: NA
j_call: TRBJ2-7
cdr3_aa: CASSRPPLYEQYF
cdr3_nt: TGTGCCAGCAGCAGGCCCCCCCTCTACGAGCAGTACTTC

clone_size: NA
v_call: TRBV5-1
d_call: NA
j_call: TRBJ1-1
cdr3_aa: CASSPQDSKEAFF
cdr3_nt: TGCGCCAGCAGCCCTCAGGACAGTAAAGAAGCTTTCTTT

clone_size: NA
v_call: TRBV7-9
d_call: TRBD1
j_call: TRBJ1-2
cdr3_aa: CASSLDSGQGLGYTF
cdr3_nt: TGTGCCAGCAGCTTAGATTCAGGACAGGGCCTCGGCTACACCTTC

clone_size: NA
v_call: TRBV5-6
d_call: NA
j_call: TRBJ2-2
cdr3_aa: CASRPTPLWAGELFF
cdr3_nt: TGTGCCAGCAGACCTACTCCTTTGTGGGCCGGGGAGCTGTTTTTT

clone_size: NA
v_call: TRBV27
d_call: NA
j_call: TRBJ1-2
cdr3_aa: CASSLGASVYGYTF
cdr3_nt: TGTGCCAGCAGTTTAGGTGCCTCGGTTTATGGCTACACCTTC

clone_size: NA
v_call: TRBV6-6
d_call: NA
j_call: TRBJ1-3
cdr3_aa: CASSYSGSSGNTIYF
cdr3_nt: TGTGCCAGCAGTTACTCGGGGTCCTCTGGAAACACCATATATTTT

clone_size: NA
v_call: TRBV3-1/TRBV3-2
d_call: TRBD1
j_call: TRBJ1-2
cdr3_aa: CASSQAGAGGFGGYTF
cdr3_nt: TGTGCCAGCAGCCAAGCGGGGGCAGGGGGTTTCGGTGGCTACACCTTC

clone_size: once
v_call: TRBV5-1
d_call: NA
j_call: TRBJ1-6
cdr3_aa: CASNSGAYNSPLHF
cdr3_nt: TGCGCCAGCAACTCCGGGGCCTATAATTCACCCCTCCACTTT

clone_size: once
v_call: TRBV7-3
d_call: NA
j_call: TRBJ2-1
cdr3_aa: CASSSQGHEQFF
cdr3_nt: TGTGCCAGCAGCTCACAGGGCCATGAGCAGTTCTTC

clone_size: NA
v_call: TRBV6-5
d_call: TRBD1
j_call: TRBJ1-2
cdr3_aa: CANVDRGGYGYTF
cdr3_nt: TGTGCCAACGTGGACAGGGGTGGTTATGGCTACACCTTC

clone_size: once
v_call: TRBV5-4
d_call: NA
j_call: TRBJ2-1
cdr3_aa: CASAGGSSSYNEQFF
cdr3_nt: TGTGCCAGCGCCGGCGGGTCGAGCTCCTACAATGAGCAGTTCTTC

clone_size: once
v_call: TRBV28
d_call: TRBD2
j_call: TRBJ2-5
cdr3_aa: CASSPSSGGALGETQYF
cdr3_nt: TGTGCCAGCTCTCCTTCTAGCGGGGGGGCCTTGGGAGAGACCCAGTACTTC

clone_size: NA
v_call: TRBV9
d_call: NA
j_call: TRBJ1-4
cdr3_aa: CASSTSGSLWEKLFF
cdr3_nt: TGTGCCAGCAGCACTAGCGGGAGCTTGTGGGAAAAACTGTTTTTT

clone_size: NA
v_call: TRBV7-9
d_call: NA
j_call: TRBJ1-2
cdr3_aa: CASSLVGVSLPYYTF
cdr3_nt: TGTGCCAGCAGCTTAGTTGGGGTTTCGCTCCCGTACTACACCTTC

clone_size: NA
v_call: TRBV3-1/TRBV3-2
d_call: TRBD1
j_call: TRBJ1-1
cdr3_aa: CASSPRAGGGTEAFF
cdr3_nt: TGTGCCAGCAGCCCGCGGGCAGGGGGCGGTACTGAAGCTTTCTTT

clone_size: few
v_call: TRBV15
d_call: NA
j_call: TRBJ1-6
cdr3_aa: CATSRDTRWWHSPLHF
cdr3_nt: TGTGCCACCAGCAGGGATACCAGGTGGTGGCATTCACCCCTCCACTTT

clone_size: NA
v_call: TRBV11-2
d_call: NA
j_call: TRBJ2-1
cdr3_aa: CASSPVRSSYNEQFF
cdr3_nt: TGTGCCAGCAGCCCGGTGCGTTCCTCCTACAATGAGCAGTTCTTC

clone_size: NA
v_call: TRBV29-1
d_call: TRBD1
j_call: TRBJ1-1
cdr3_aa: CSVAGTGSIEAFF
cdr3_nt: TGCAGCGTTGCCGGGACAGGGTCGATTGAAGCTTTCTTT

clone_size: NA
v_call: TRBV5-1
d_call: NA
j_call: TRBJ2-3
cdr3_aa: CASSLAGDTQYF
cdr3_nt: TGCGCCAGCAGCTTGGCGGGGGATACGCAGTATTTT

clone_size: NA
v_call: TRBV27
d_call: TRBD2
j_call: TRBJ2-2
cdr3_aa: CASREWGGSTVSTGELFF
cdr3_nt: TGTGCCAGCAGAGAGTGGGGGGGGTCGACTGTTTCGACCGGGGAGCTGTTTTTT

clone_size: NA
v_call: TRBV28
d_call: NA
j_call: TRBJ1-5
cdr3_aa: CASSPPGTSNQPQHF
cdr3_nt: TGTGCCAGCAGTCCCCCCGGAACGAGCAATCAGCCCCAGCATTTT

clone_size: NA
v_call: TRBV27
d_call: NA
j_call: TRBJ1-6
cdr3_aa: CASSFLTSYNSPLHF
cdr3_nt: TGTGCCAGCAGTTTTCTGACGTCCTATAATTCACCCCTCCACTTT

clone_size: NA
v_call: TRBV7-3
d_call: NA
j_call: TRBJ2-1
cdr3_aa: CASSSDLYNEQFF
cdr3_nt: TGTGCCAGCAGCTCGGACTTATACAATGAGCAGTTCTTC

clone_size: NA
v_call: TRBV5-4
d_call: NA
j_call: TRBJ1-4
cdr3_aa: CASTLGATNEKLFF
cdr3_nt: TGTGCCAGCACCTTGGGTGCCACTAATGAAAAACTGTTTTTT

clone_size: NA
v_call: TRBV6-4
d_call: TRBD2
j_call: TRBJ2-1
cdr3_aa: CASSPQTSGRTNEQFF
cdr3_nt: TGTGCCAGCAGTCCTCAGACTAGCGGGAGAACAAATGAGCAGTTCTTC

clone_size: NA
v_call: TRBV7-9
d_call: TRBD2
j_call: TRBJ2-1
cdr3_aa: CASVLAGYNEQFF
cdr3_nt: TGTGCCAGCGTCCTAGCGGGATACAATGAGCAGTTCTTC

clone_size: NA
v_call: TRBV2
d_call: NA
j_call: TRBJ2-1
cdr3_aa: CASSEDGLAGNEQFF
cdr3_nt: TGTGCCAGCAGTGAAGACGGCCTCGCCGGCAATGAGCAGTTCTTC

clone_size: NA
v_call: TRBV7-9
d_call: NA
j_call: TRBJ1-5
cdr3_aa: CASSRGEEYSNQPQHF
cdr3_nt: TGTGCCAGCAGTAGGGGTGAGGAATATAGCAATCAGCCCCAGCATTTT

clone_size: NA
v_call: TRBV27
d_call: NA
j_call: TRBJ2-6
cdr3_aa: CASSSTGANVLTF
cdr3_nt: TGTGCCAGCAGCTCGACTGGGGCCAACGTCCTGACTTTC

clone_size: NA
v_call: TRBV5-6
d_call: NA
j_call: TRBJ2-6
cdr3_aa: CASTDSGANVLTF
cdr3_nt: TGTGCCAGCACCGACTCTGGGGCCAACGTCCTGACTTTC

clone_size: NA
v_call: TRBV18
d_call: TRBD2
j_call: TRBJ2-1
cdr3_aa: CASSPRTSGVNEQFF
cdr3_nt: TGTGCCAGCTCACCAAGGACTAGCGGGGTAAATGAGCAGTTCTTC

clone_size: once
v_call: TRBV6-2/TRBV6-3
d_call: NA
j_call: TRBJ1-1
cdr3_aa: CASSHSPRIWNMNTEAFF
cdr3_nt: TGTGCCAGCAGTCATAGCCCGCGCATTTGGAACATGAACACTGAAGCTTTCTTT

clone_size: NA
v_call: TRBV12-5
d_call: NA
j_call: TRBJ2-1
cdr3_aa: CASGLEAEQFF
cdr3_nt: TGTGCTAGTGGTTTGGAGGCAGAGCAGTTCTTC

clone_size: once
v_call: TRBV18
d_call: NA
j_call: TRBJ1-2
cdr3_aa: CASSPPREGLRGYTF
cdr3_nt: TGTGCCAGCTCACCACCCAGGGAAGGGCTGAGGGGCTACACCTTC

clone_size: NA
v_call: TRBV5-4
d_call: NA
j_call: TRBJ1-1
cdr3_aa: CASSSQYTEAFF
cdr3_nt: TGTGCCAGCAGTTCTCAGTACACTGAAGCTTTCTTT

clone_size: NA
v_call: TRBV11-2
d_call: TRBD2
j_call: TRBJ2-1
cdr3_aa: CASSLLAGTFNEQFF
cdr3_nt: TGTGCCAGCAGCTTACTAGCGGGCACGTTTAATGAGCAGTTCTTC